A selection of T cell receptor beta chains follows, all from one sample in a study of cytomegalovirus exposure and HLA in healthy donors. Assay used: immunoSEQ multiplex PCR; TCRdb lists only in-frame clones, some missing. The repertoire consists of some 200,000 clones, with 76% occurring once and the leading ten covering roughly 0.6%. Sequencing was carried out using PBMCs. Receptor source: a man between 18 and 29 years old in good health and CMV-seronegative. The CDR3 runs from the conserved cysteine through the conserved F or W. The D gene is left open where the match is weak. A clone size is listed for some rows: how often the clone was seen (once, few, many), or a class if it is expanded.

16 TRBJ2-1 TRBD2 TRBV11-2 once CASSLGAGGGANEQFF TGTGCCAGCAGCTTAGGGGCGGGAGGGGGGGCCAATGAGCAGTTCTTC
12 TRBJ2-7 - TRBV5-1 - CASSGGTYEQYF TGCGCCAGCAGTGGCGGAACCTACGAGCAGTACTTC
13 TRBJ2-1 - TRBV2 - CASSSLRGNEQFF TGTGCCAGCAGTTCCCTTCGGGGCAATGAGCAGTTCTTC
13 TRBJ1-1 - TRBV6-5 - CASSPDSYTEAFF TGTGCCAGCAGCCCGGACAGTTACACTGAAGCTTTCTTT
13 TRBJ2-7 - TRBV5-4 - CASSLDSLYEQYF TGTGCCAGCAGCTTGGACTCCCTCTACGAGCAGTACTTC
15 TRBJ1-6 TRBD1 TRBV6-5 - CASSPAGTGFLPLHF TGTGCCAGCAGTCCTGCCGGGACAGGATTTCTCCCCCTCCACTTT
11 TRBJ2-7 - TRBV29-1 - CSVSSSYEQYF TGCAGCGTTAGCTCCTCCTACGAGCAGTACTTC
14 TRBJ2-7 TRBD2 TRBV27 - CASSGLAVSYEQYF TGTGCCAGCAGTGGCCTAGCGGTGTCATACGAGCAGTACTTC
16 TRBJ1-1 - TRBV4-1 - CASSQDWGPGYTEAFF TGCGCCAGCAGCCAAGATTGGGGTCCGGGATACACTGAAGCTTTCTTT
13 TRBJ1-1 - TRBV30 - CAWSVQGRTEAFF TGTGCCTGGAGTGTGCAGGGAAGAACTGAAGCTTTCTTT
17 TRBJ1-5 - TRBV19 - CASSINRQLNFDQPQHF TGTGCCAGTAGTATAAACCGACAGCTCAACTTCGATCAGCCCCAGCATTTT